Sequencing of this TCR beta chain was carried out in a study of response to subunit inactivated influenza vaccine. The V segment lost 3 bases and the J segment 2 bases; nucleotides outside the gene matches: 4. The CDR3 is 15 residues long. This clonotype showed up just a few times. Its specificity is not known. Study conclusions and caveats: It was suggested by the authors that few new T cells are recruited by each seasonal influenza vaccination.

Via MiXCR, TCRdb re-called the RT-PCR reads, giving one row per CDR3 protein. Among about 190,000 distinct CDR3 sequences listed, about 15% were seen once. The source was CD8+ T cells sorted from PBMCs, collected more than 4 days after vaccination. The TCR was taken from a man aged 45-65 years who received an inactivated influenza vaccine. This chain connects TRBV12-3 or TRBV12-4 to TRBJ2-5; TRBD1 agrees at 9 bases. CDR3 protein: CASSFLGQGQETQYF. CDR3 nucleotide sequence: TGTGCCAGCAGTTTTCTGGGACAGGGACAAGAGACCCAGTACTTC.